This T cell receptor (beta chain) was documented in a study of T-cell reconstitution after alpha-beta-depleted transplantation in children. Unique molecular identifiers were incorporated during preparation of the TCRbeta library. TCRdb re-called the PCR reads through MiXCR, storing one row per CDR3 protein. The sample lists under 250,000 distinct CDR3 sequences; about a sixth were seen once. On this clonotype: The junction shows a germline mismatch at one end, possibly a read error.

Germline lookup yields CDR1 SQVTM and CDR2 ANQGSEA. CDR3 size: 13 residues. The chain employs TRBV29-1 and TRBJ2-7, with D possibly TRBD2 on 5 matching bases. This TCR was sampled from a male patient aged 2 to 10 who had a stem cell transplant for acute lymphoblastic leukemia, so the T cells may come from the graft donor. This sample comprised PBMCs, mostly from graft donor cells, obtained 360 days after TCRalphabeta/CD19-depleted stem cell transplant. In DNA form, the CDR3 reads TGCAGTGTTGGGCATCATGGGGAGTACGAGCAGTACTTC. Its translation: CSVGHHGEYEQYF.